Listed here are 24 T cell receptor beta chains from one sample, sequenced in a study of T cells in Graves' hyperthyroidism and ophthalmopathy. Amplification of TCR beta CDR3 regions was performed using RNA transcripts as template. A first-round RT-PCR of the TCR CDR3 used the HTBI primer set. Using its own MiXCR run on the multiplex PCR reads, TCRdb lists one record per CDR3 protein. The sample shows approximately 570,000 distinct CDR3 sequences, 15% to 20% of them seen only once. The sample was blood. The receptors originated from a man aged 35-49 years with Graves' ophthalmopathy.

This chain uses TRBV12-3 or TRBV12-4 with TRBJ2-7; D gene ambiguous. V lost 4 bases and J lost 7, with 8 bases in between. The CDR3 covers 11 residues. The CDR3 here is CASSSHGEQYF. DNA of the CDR3: TGTGCCAGCAGTTCGCACGGGGAGCAGTACTTC.

This clonotype was observed a few times. The chain recombines TRBV4-2 with TRBJ2-1, with D tentatively TRBD2 (6 bases). CDR1 LGHNA and CDR2 YNFKEQ come from the germline V gene. The CDR3 runs 16 residues. V was cut by 0 bases and J by 2 bases, with 11 bases left in between. This CDR3 reads CASSQDRGGPYNEQFF. CDR3 in DNA: TGTGCCAGCAGCCAAGATCGGGGAGGCCCCTACAATGAGCAGTTCTTC.

In its sample, this clonotype was seen a few times. The V and J genes are TRBV5-1 and TRBJ2-5; 12 bases are shared with TRBD1. The CDR3 consists of 16 residues. V gave up 3 bases and J gave up 4 bases; unmatched junction bases: 7. From germline, CDR1 is SGHRS and CDR2 YFSETQ. The CDR3 DNA reads as TGCGCCAGCAGCTGGGGGACAGGGGGCCTAGGAGAGACCCAGTACTTC. Protein product: CASSWGTGGLGETQYF.

The chain is built from TRBV10-2 and TRBJ2-2; D is unclear. The germline V gene has CDR1 WSHSY and CDR2 SAAADI. The V and J ends lost 0 bases and 6 bases respectively, with 8 bases between them. The CDR3 runs 14 residues. CDR3 bases: TGCGCCAGCAGTGAGTCCGGGTGGTCCGGGGAGCTGTTTTTT. Translation gives CASSESGWSGELFF.

The V gene is TRBV28, the J gene TRBJ1-2, with D uncertain. The CDR3 sequence is 14 residues long. Per germline, CDR1 MDHEN and CDR2 SYDVKM. V was trimmed by 3 bases and J by 4 bases, leaving 12 bases between them. The CDR3 nucleotides read TGTGCCAGCAGTTTGACTCCCCGGGGCTATGGCTACACCTTC. This encodes CASSLTPRGYGYTF.

This clonotype was seen ten or more times. The chain carries TRBV7-2 and TRBJ2-5; maybe TRBD1 (7 bases). This CDR3 region has 15 residues. V was shortened by 3 bases and J by 5 bases, with 16 bases between the two germline ends. Germline assignment: CDR1 SGHTA and CDR2 FQGNSA. CDR3 amino acids: CASSFIADRLETQYF. Written as DNA, the CDR3 is TGTGCCAGCAGCTTTATAGCGGACAGGCTGGAGACCCAGTACTTC. Variable domain in full (rest from reference TRBV7-2 and TRBJ2-5): GAGVSQSPSNKVTEKGKDVELRCDPISGHTALYWYRQSLGQGLEFLIYFQGNSAPDKSGLPSDRFSAERTGGSVSTLTIQRTQQEDSAVYLCASSFIADRLETQYFGPGTRLLVL.

This clonotype was counted between two and nine times. The genes are TRBV29-1 and TRBJ1-3; 10 nucleotides match TRBD1. Germline V lookup: CDR1 SQVTM, CDR2 ANQGSEA. CDR3 length: 12 residues. V was pared by 6 bases and J by 4 bases, with 0 bases of the junction left unmatched. The chain's CDR3 is CSVDRGGNTIYF. CDR3 sequence (DNA): TGCAGCGTGGACAGGGGGGGAAACACCATATATTTT.

This clonotype showed up just a few times. V usage is TRBV24-1 and J usage is TRBJ1-1; D gene unclear. The germline V gene encodes CDR1 KGHDR and CDR2 SFDVKD. Trimming removed 8 bases at V and 1 base at J, with 13 bases between. The CDR3 consists of 14 residues. This chain's CDR3 is CATMGYQGNTEAFF. Here the CDR3 DNA reads TGTGCCACCATGGGGTATCAAGGGAACACTGAAGCTTTCTTT.

This clonotype has just a few counts. The V call is TRBV6-1, the J call TRBJ2-2; tentatively, D is TRBD1 (5 bases). V lost 5 bases and J lost 0, with 10 bases in between. CDR3 size: 15 residues. Germline CDR1 is MNHNS and CDR2 is SASEGT. CDR3 residues: CASSLQAANTGELFF. DNA of the CDR3: TGTGCCAGCAGTTTACAGGCAGCGAACACCGGGGAGCTGTTTTTT.

The chain has TRBV10-3 and TRBJ1-1; TRBD1 matches at 7 bases. CDR3 length: 17 residues. V was pared by 0 bases and J by 3 bases, with 10 bases of the junction left unmatched. In germline, CDR1 is ENHRY, CDR2 SYGVKD. The CDR3: CAISESRAGGFDTEAFF. The CDR3 DNA reads TGTGCCATCAGTGAGTCGAGGGCAGGGGGGTTTGACACTGAAGCTTTCTTT.

This clonotype was counted a few times. The chain couples TRBV5-5 to TRBJ1-2; D unclear. CDR1 SGHKS and CDR2 YYEKEE come from the germline V gene (reference sequence). V lost 0 bases to trimming and J lost 5 bases, with 17 bases between them. This CDR3 spans 16 amino acids. CDR3 protein: CASSLGDAYSLYGYTF. The DNA for the CDR3 is TGTGCCAGCAGCTTGGGGGATGCGTACAGCCTATATGGCTACACCTTC.

This clonotype was picked up many times. V usage is TRBV29-1 and J usage is TRBJ1-1; D is unresolved. Germline V lookup: CDR1 SQVTM, CDR2 ANQGSEA. The V end was cut by 0 bases, the J end by 0 bases, with 14 bases between. The CDR3 contains 16 residues. The CDR3 DNA follows: TGCAGCGTTGAAGATCAACCTCGGGCAATGAACACTGAAGCTTTCTTT. It codes for CSVEDQPRAMNTEAFF.

Many counts were recorded for this clonotype. The chain recombines TRBV5-6 with TRBJ2-7; no definite D call. Germline loops: CDR1 SGHDT, CDR2 YYEEEE. V was clipped by 0 bases and J by 0 bases, with 7 bases between them. This CDR3 comprises 14 residues. The CDR3 region has the DNA TGTGCCAGCAGCTTGGGGCGCAACTCCTACGAGCAGTACTTC. It yields the protein CASSLGRNSYEQYF.

The V and J genes are TRBV5-4 and TRBJ2-5, with 7 bases fitting TRBD2. Germline V gives CDR1 SGHNT, CDR2 YYREEE (reference sequence). The CDR3 has 15 residues. V was clipped by 4 bases and J by 4 bases; unmatched bases: 10. CDR3 nucleotides: TGTGCCAGCAGCCTCCTAGCGGAGGACGGAGAGACCCAGTACTTC. Protein sequence: CASSLLAEDGETQYF.

To note about this clonotype: A much larger clone lies a single base off, so this may be a read error. The rearrangement uses TRBV15 and TRBJ2-2; D might be TRBD2 (6 bases). The CDR3 totals 16 residues. Germline lookup yields CDR1 LNHNV and CDR2 YYDKDF (reference sequence). CDR3 in DNA: TGTGCCACCAGCAGAGAAGCGGGCCCGAACACCGGGGAGCTGCTTTTT. Its protein product is CATSREAGPNTGELLF.

This clonotype was seen a single time. The chain carries TRBV5-4 and TRBJ1-2, with D possibly TRBD1 on 6 matching bases. The CDR3 runs to 14 residues. V was clipped by 1 base and J by 2 bases, with 9 bases between them. CDR1 and CDR2 from the germline V gene are SGHNT and YYREEE (reference sequence). CDR3 amino acids: CASSLTGQNYGYTF. The CDR3 DNA is TGTGCCAGCAGCTTGACGGGACAAAACTATGGCTACACCTTC. Full variable domain (remainder filled in from reference TRBV5-4 and TRBJ1-2): ETGVTQSPTHLIKTRGQQVTLRCSSQSGHNTVSWYQQALGQGPQFIFQYYREEENGRGNFPPRFSGLQFPNYSSELNVNALELDDSALYLCASSLTGQNYGYTFGSGTRLTVV.

This clonotype occurred many times. The gene calls are TRBV6-2 or TRBV6-3 and TRBJ2-5; 7 positions agree with TRBD1. The ends lost 6 bases at V and 7 bases at J; junction bases unmatched: 11. This CDR3 has 14 residues. Looked up from germline, CDR1 is MNHEY and CDR2 is SVGEGT. Here the CDR3 reads CASSLGTARGTQYF. The CDR3 region has the DNA TGTGCCAGCAGCCTAGGGACAGCCCGAGGGACCCAGTACTTC.

This clonotype came up a few times. The chain uses TRBV6-1 and TRBJ2-2, with D perhaps matching TRBD1 or TRBD2 (6 bases each). Trimming removed 5 bases from V and 7 bases from J, with 17 bases in between. This CDR3 region has 15 residues. From germline, CDR1 is MNHNS and CDR2 SASEGT. CDR3 region: CASSPTPGAVGELFF. The CDR3 DNA reads TGTGCCAGCAGTCCCACTCCGGGGGCCGTCGGGGAGCTGTTTTTT.

This clonotype was counted only a few times. The chain has TRBV20-1 and TRBJ2-5, with D possibly being TRBD1 (5 bases). This CDR3 is 16 amino acids long. CDR1 DFQATT and CDR2 SNEGSKA come from the germline V gene (reference sequence). Trimming pared 6 bases from V and 5 bases from J, leaving 25 bases between. Here the CDR3 DNA reads TGCAGTGCAACCGGTCTGGAGAGCAGGGTGTGGGAGACCCAGTACTTC. Protein sequence: CSATGLESRVWETQYF.

This clonotype was observed many times. The chain links TRBV6-1 to TRBJ2-3; D possibly matches TRBD1 or TRBD2 (5 bases each). Per the germline V gene, CDR1 is MNHNS and CDR2 is SASEGT. V was trimmed by 3 bases and J by 1 base, leaving 26 bases between them. The CDR3 runs to 20 residues. The CDR3 DNA reads as TGTGCCAGCAGTGATCACCCACTCGGGACGCTAAGCACGGGCACAGATACGCAGTATTTT. The encoded protein is CASSDHPLGTLSTGTDTQYF.

The chain carries TRBV6-2 or TRBV6-3 and TRBJ2-4; TRBD2 matches at 9 bases. CDR1 is MNHEY and CDR2 is SVGEGT in the germline V gene. The trim removed 4 bases at V and 7 bases at J, leaving 5 bases unmatched. The CDR3 spans 14 residues. The CDR3 coding sequence is TGTGCCAGCAGTTCGGCTAGCGGGGTGAACATTCAGTACTTC. Translation gives CASSSASGVNIQYF.

Points on this clonotype: One junction end disagrees with the germline gene, perhaps due to a read error. This chain uses TRBV9 with TRBJ2-2; D not resolved. From germline, CDR1 is SGDLS and CDR2 YYNGEE. The CDR3 runs 15 residues. The CDR3 loop reads CASSEAPVNAGELFF. DNA for the CDR3: TGTGCCAGCAGCGAGGCCCCAGTGAACGCCGGGGAGCTGTTTTTT. Full variable domain (outside the CDR3, taken from reference TRBV9 and TRBJ2-2): DSGVTQTPKHLITATGQRVTLRCSPRSGDLSVYWYQQSLDQGLQFLIQYYNGEERAKGNILERFSAQQFPDLHSELNLSSLELGDSALYFCASSEAPVNAGELFFGEGSRLTVL.

The rearrangement links TRBV11-2 to TRBJ2-1; D possibly corresponds to TRBD1 (5 bases). The CDR3 sequence is 15 residues long. Trimming took 5 bases from V and 6 from J, leaving 17 bases between them. The germline V gene has CDR1 SGHAT and CDR2 FQNNGV. The CDR3: CASSRTRQRPNEQFF. The CDR3 DNA is TGTGCCAGCAGCCGAACCCGACAGCGTCCCAATGAGCAGTTCTTC.

The V call is TRBV7-3, the J call TRBJ1-2; 7 bases agree with TRBD1. From germline, CDR1 is SGHTA and CDR2 FQGTGA. The CDR3 is 14 residues long. Losses at the gene ends were 2 bases for V and 9 bases for J; bases not matched to a gene: 9. CDR3 DNA: TGTGCCAGCAGCTTAGGGGGACAGCCGGATCGCTACACCTTC. It yields the protein CASSLGGQPDRYTF.